This TCR beta chain derives from a study of blood T cell repertoires in COVID-19. Study-wide context: From T cells, B-cell-depleted T cells, or PBMCs came the material, which was cDNA or gDNA.

Germline CDR1 reads SGDLS; CDR2 reads YYNGEE. CDR3 length equals 15 residues. The J segment lost 4 bases and the V segment lost 3 bases, leaving 6 bases of the junction unmatched. Individuals aged roughly 18 to 90 years were recruited from roughly 22 US areas. Cohort placement rested on clinical history that participants reported themselves. Recovered participants had two consecutive negative NP/OP PCR tests, healthcare professional clearance, or symptom resolution. Clones were read by immunoSEQ multiplex PCR, and TCRdb kept only the in-frame ones, dropping some. The profile shows 160,000 or so clones, roughly 90% of them singletons.

The chain carries TRBV9 and TRBJ2-1, with TRBD2 identical over 8 bases. Input material: PBMCs or T cells enriched from blood (not recorded which). This TCR came from a woman aged 45-65 years who had recovered from COVID-19. The CDR3 here is CASSARGDLYNEQFF. CDR3 nucleotides: TGTGCCAGCAGCGCGCGGGGGGACCTTTACAATGAGCAGTTCTTC.